This T cell receptor (beta chain) was identified during a study of lymphopenia after photon versus proton radiotherapy. J gave up 0 bases and V 6 bases, and 3 bases lay outside the gene matches. The CDR3 spans 15 residues. Germline CDR1 and CDR2: SNHLY and FYNNEI. TCRdb's table, derived via immunoSEQ multiplex PCR, lists solely in-frame clones and lacks some. The table lists 150,000 to 200,000 clones, more than 85% of them singletons. Sample: peripheral blood, taken from a patient treated with photon-based radiotherapy. V usage is TRBV2 and J usage is TRBJ1-5, with 9 bases that match TRBD1. The TCR was taken from a man aged 45-65 years with gastric cancer. CDR3 bases: TGTGCCAGCAGGGGACAGGGCTATAGCAATCAGCCCCAGCATTTT. Translating it yields CASRGQGYSNQPQHF.